The rows below give T cell receptor beta chains drawn from one sample of a study of blood T cell repertoires in COVID-19. The data were produced by immunoSEQ multiplex PCR, yet TCRdb's version contains in-frame clones alone and is incomplete. The sample shows approximately 190,000 clones, around nine tenths of them seen only once. Sequencing used peripheral blood. These TCRs come from a man aged 70-80 years with active or convalescent COVID-19. Both conserved end residues are part of each CDR3. Each record gives: CDR3 DNA, CDR3 protein, V gene, D gene, J gene, clone size. A D gene is named only where the DNA matches it firmly. Not every row has a clone size; where given, it reads once, few, many or a size class.

TGTGCCACCAGCGGGACAGGGAAGGTTGCAGATACGCAGTATTTT	CATSGTGKVADTQYF	TRBV15	TRBD1	TRBJ2-3	NA
TGTGCCAGCAGATTACAGGGGTCTCACTATGGCTACACCTTC	CASRLQGSHYGYTF	TRBV28	TRBD1	TRBJ1-2	NA
TGTGCCTGGAACCCGGGACAGGGGTGGAACGAGCAGTACTTC	CAWNPGQGWNEQYF	TRBV30	TRBD1	TRBJ2-7	NA
TGTGCCAGCAGCACCGGGGGAGGGGGCTCCTACAATGAGCAGTTCTTC	CASSTGGGGSYNEQFF	TRBV9	NA	TRBJ2-1	NA
TGTGCCGGCGGACATGGCAGGGGGTTCGAGCAGTACTTC	CAGGHGRGFEQYF	TRBV30	TRBD1	TRBJ2-7	NA
TGTGCCAGCAGCCTGACAGGGGGCGATAATTCACCCCTCCACTTT	CASSLTGGDNSPLHF	TRBV7-2	TRBD1	TRBJ1-6	NA
TGTGCCAGCAGTTACGGATGGGGGCGGCACTCTGGGGCCAACGTCCTGACTTTC	CASSYGWGRHSGANVLTF	TRBV6-2/TRBV6-3	NA	TRBJ2-6	NA
TGTGCCAGCAGTTACCACCATGACGGACTAGCGACTAATGAGCAGTTCTTC	CASSYHHDGLATNEQFF	TRBV6-2/TRBV6-3	TRBD2	TRBJ2-1	NA
TGTGCCAGTAGTAGGCCTACCGGGGAGCTGTTTTTT	CASSRPTGELFF	TRBV19	NA	TRBJ2-2	NA
TGTGCCAGCACCGTTCTTGGTTCCGGCTATGGCTACACCTTC	CASTVLGSGYGYTF	TRBV5-4	NA	TRBJ1-2	NA
TGTGCCAGCAGTGAACTGGTGACAGACGTCTGGGAGACCCAGTACTTC	CASSELVTDVWETQYF	TRBV6-1	NA	TRBJ2-5	NA
TGTGCCAGCAGTTACTTAGGGGGGGCAGGGAATTCACCCCTCCACTTT	CASSYLGGAGNSPLHF	TRBV6-5	NA	TRBJ1-6	NA
TGTGCCAGCAGCTCCTCGACAGGGGGCTTAGCCGGGGAGCTGTTTTTT	CASSSSTGGLAGELFF	TRBV5-4	TRBD1	TRBJ2-2	NA
TGTGCAAGTCGCTTCACAGGACAGAAATCGAACACTGAAGCTTTCTTT	CASRFTGQKSNTEAFF	TRBV12-2	NA	TRBJ1-1	NA
TGCGCCAGCAGCCAAGCAGGGGCGCAGAGCACAGATACGCAGTATTTT	CASSQAGAQSTDTQYF	TRBV4-1	NA	TRBJ2-3	NA
TGCGCCAGCAGCCAAGTTCAGGGGGCGGCAGACGAGCAGTACTTC	CASSQVQGAADEQYF	TRBV4-1	TRBD1	TRBJ2-7	NA
TGTGCCAGCAGCCAAGGAGGGGGCCTCTCTCAGCCCCAGCATTTT	CASSQGGGLSQPQHF	TRBV9	TRBD1	TRBJ1-5	few
TGTGCCAGCAGCAGCGGCCGGACTAGCGTGTTTCCCAAAGAGACCCAGTACTTC	CASSSGRTSVFPKETQYF	TRBV14	TRBD2	TRBJ2-5	NA
TGTGCCAGCAGCTTATTCCAGGGGGCTTTGGGCACTGAAGCTTTCTTT	CASSLFQGALGTEAFF	TRBV11-2	TRBD1	TRBJ1-1	NA
TGTGCCAGCATCGAGAGCGGGGGCGTCAACACCGGGGAGCTGTTTTTT	CASIESGGVNTGELFF	TRBV6-6	TRBD2	TRBJ2-2	NA
TGTGCCAGTACTGACGGACTTTATAGCAATCAGCCCCAGCATTTT	CASTDGLYSNQPQHF	TRBV19	NA	TRBJ1-5	NA
TGTGCCAGCGCTGGGAATCCCCGCGGGACTGAAGCTTTCTTT	CASAGNPRGTEAFF	TRBV9	NA	TRBJ1-1	once